One sample yielded the 28 T cell receptor beta chains listed below, sequenced in a study of PD-L1 blockade in urothelial cancer. Generated by immunoSEQ multiplex PCR, the TCRdb table keeps only in-frame clones and is missing some. This table holds around 46,000 clones, roughly 91% found once. Indicated time point: peripheral blood 6 weeks after treatment start. Sample: PBMCs, taken around atezolizumab (anti-PD-L1) treatment. Every receptor here comes from a man aged 60 to 75 with urothelial cancer.

The chain carries TRBV30 and TRBJ2-3; possibly TRBD2 for D (7 bases). V lost 2 bases and J lost 5, with 20 bases in between. The CDR3 spans 16 residues. Per germline, CDR1 GTSNPN and CDR2 SVGIG (reference sequence). CDR3 in DNA: TGTGCCTGGAGTTGGGGCCGCCGGGGGGCTGGAGATACGCAGTATTTT. This gives the protein CAWSWGRRGAGDTQYF.

The V and J genes are TRBV19 and TRBJ1-1; D gene uncertain. Trimming cost V 1 base and J 11 bases, with 11 bases left between them. CDR3 length: 12 amino acids. CDR1 and CDR2 from the germline V gene are LNHDA and SQIVND (reference sequence). Written as DNA, the CDR3 is TGTGCCAGTAGTATAGGCGCCGGGGAGGCTTTCTTT. Protein product: CASSIGAGEAFF.

The rearrangement joins TRBV28 to TRBJ2-5; D perhaps matches TRBD1 (5 bases). The CDR3 has 15 residues. Germline lookup yields CDR1 MDHEN and CDR2 SYDVKM. The germline V and J ends were trimmed by 6 bases and 5 bases, with 19 bases remaining between them. This CDR3 is CASSSGQGTRETQYF. DNA of the CDR3: TGTGCCAGCAGCTCCGGCCAGGGTACGCGGGAGACCCAGTACTTC.

In this sample, this clone turned up once. The chain links TRBV5-1 to TRBJ1-1, with unresolved D. V was cut by 3 bases and J by 1 base, with 10 bases left in between. The V gene's germline CDR1 is SGHRS and CDR2 YFSETQ. The CDR3 runs 14 residues. This chain's CDR3 is CASSYNARNTEAFF. DNA for the CDR3: TGCGCCAGCAGCTACAATGCAAGGAACACTGAAGCTTTCTTT. Supplemented by reference TRBV5-1 and TRBJ1-1, the full variable domain reads KAGVTQTPRYLIKTRGQQVTLSCSPISGHRSVSWYQQTPGQGLQFLFEYFSETQRNKGNFPGRFSGRQFSNSRSEMNVSTLELGDSALYLCASSYNARNTEAFFGQGTRLTVV.

The V call is TRBV7-8, the J call TRBJ1-1; D ambiguous. V was trimmed by 6 bases and J by 1 base, leaving 15 bases between them. The CDR3 sequence is 15 residues long. Germline V CDR1 and CDR2: SGHVS, FQNEAQ. CDR3 region: CASSSDGSWNTEAFF. The CDR3 coding sequence is TGTGCCAGCAGTTCCGACGGGAGTTGGAACACTGAAGCTTTCTTT.

The chain employs TRBV21-1 and TRBJ2-3; no DNA check was done on the table's D call, TRBD1. TRBV21-1 represents a pseudogene. This CDR3 is built from 17 residues. This chain's CDR3 is CASSKGLTRRLSPTQYF. The CDR3 coding sequence is TGTGCCAGCAGCAAAGGGTTGACAAGGCGTTTGTCTCCCACGCAGTATTTT.

This sequence joins TRBV5-8 and TRBJ1-2, with 7 bases lining up with TRBD1. This CDR3 spans 15 amino acids. CDR1 is SGHTS and CDR2 is YDEGEE in the germline V gene. The junction had 6 bases not matched to a gene; V was cut back by 4 bases and J by 0 bases. CDR3 DNA: TGTGCCAGCAGCCGAGGACAGGCCCCTAACTATGGCTACACCTTC. It is translated as CASSRGQAPNYGYTF. The full variable domain, with the rest looked up from reference TRBV5-8 and TRBJ1-2, is EAGVTQSPTHLIKTRGQQATLRCSPISGHTSVYWYQQALGLGLQFLLWYDEGEERNRGNFPPRFSGRQFPNYSSELNVNALELEDSALYLCASSRGQAPNYGYTFGSGTRLTVV.

V and J are TRBV29-1 and TRBJ2-1, with 11 bases matching TRBD2. The CDR3 is 18 amino acids. Germline CDR1 SQVTM, CDR2 ANQGSEA. The ends lost 3 bases at V and 0 bases at J; junction bases unmatched: 10. CDR3 region: CSVDSSGLADGSYNEQFF. Written as DNA, the CDR3 is TGCAGCGTTGACTCGTCGGGACTAGCGGACGGCTCCTACAATGAGCAGTTCTTC.

The J gene is TRBJ1-2, the V gene TRBV4-1; D uncertain. This CDR3 comprises 14 residues. The germline CDR1 and CDR2 sequences are MGHRA and YSYEKL. V was shortened by 0 bases and J by 8 bases, with 13 bases between the two germline ends. This CDR3 reads CASSQDYSGNGYTF. As DNA, the CDR3 is TGCGCCAGCAGCCAAGATTATTCCGGGAACGGCTACACCTTC.

This sequence joins TRBV30 and TRBJ1-6; no clear D gene. Per germline, CDR1 GTSNPN and CDR2 SVGIG (reference sequence). The germline V and J ends were trimmed by 4 bases and 8 bases, with 12 bases remaining between them. CDR3 size: 13 residues. This CDR3 is CAWTGRAYSPLHF. The CDR3 DNA follows: TGTGCCTGGACGGGGAGGGCCTATTCACCCCTCCACTTT.

This clone occurred once. This chain links TRBV28 with TRBJ1-2, with a tentative D call TRBD1 (6 bases). Germline V gives CDR1 MDHEN, CDR2 SYDVKM. The CDR3 is 14 residues long. Deletions cut 6 bases from V and 4 bases from J, with 15 bases between. CDR3 nucleotides: TGTGCCAGCAGCCGTTCGACAGGAACCTATGGCTACACCTTC. Amino acid sequence: CASSRSTGTYGYTF.

V is TRBV30 and J is TRBJ1-2; 7 bases agree with TRBD1. This CDR3 has 13 residues. With 5 bases clipped from V and 5 bases from J, the junction kept 8 bases outside the gene matches. Germline CDR1 is GTSNPN and CDR2 is SVGIG (reference sequence). CDR3 protein: CAWETLQGYGYTF. CDR3 DNA: TGTGCCTGGGAAACCCTACAGGGGTATGGCTACACCTTC.

This chain connects TRBV13 to TRBJ1-4; 11 bases fit TRBD1. The CDR3 spans 15 residues. CDR1 and CDR2 (germline): PRHDT, FYEKMQ (reference sequence). Trimming at V came to 1 base and at J to 8 bases, leaving 3 bases not matched to a gene. CDR3 DNA sequence: TGTGCCAGCAGCTTAGCCGGGACAGGGGGGGAAAAACTGTTTTTT. Residues: CASSLAGTGGEKLFF. Supplemented by reference TRBV13 and TRBJ1-4, the full variable domain reads AAGVIQSPRHLIKEKRETATLKCYPIPRHDTVYWYQQGPGQDPQFLISFYEKMQSDKGSIPDRFSAQQFSDYHSELNMSSLELGDSALYFCASSLAGTGGEKLFFGSGTQLSVL.

The V and J genes are TRBV6-5 and TRBJ2-2; perhaps TRBD1 as D (5 bases). V lost 7 bases and J 5 bases, leaving 14 bases between the germline ends. The CDR3 totals 14 residues. Looked up from germline, CDR1 is MNHEY and CDR2 is SVGAGI. This chain's CDR3 is CASTGAQGTGELFF. CDR3 DNA: TGTGCCAGCACTGGGGCCCAGGGTACCGGGGAGCTGTTTTTT.

The genes are TRBV10-1 and TRBJ2-2; a possible D gene is TRBD2 (6 bases). V lost 11 bases to trimming and J lost 1 base, with 17 bases between them. The CDR3 is 15 amino acids. Per the germline V gene, CDR1 is WNHNN and CDR2 is SYGVQD (reference sequence). In DNA, the CDR3 is TGCGCCTCGTCCCGTAGTAGCGGGAACACCGGGGAGCTGTTTTTT. Translation: CASSRSSGNTGELFF.

The J gene is TRBJ2-3, the V gene TRBV15; D remains unclear. With 1 base removed from V and 2 bases from J, the gap between germline ends came to 19 bases. Looked up from germline, CDR1 is LNHNV and CDR2 is YYDKDF (reference sequence). This CDR3 spans 18 amino acids. The CDR3 region is CATSRGIRTVRLTDTQYF. For the CDR3, the DNA is TGTGCCACCAGCAGAGGGATTCGAACTGTACGACTCACAGATACGCAGTATTTT.

J is TRBJ1-1 and V is TRBV29-1, with 7 bases that match TRBD1. Per the germline V gene, CDR1 is SQVTM and CDR2 is ANQGSEA. The CDR3 runs to 13 residues. In DNA, the CDR3 is TGCGGCGCCGGAGGACAGGAGAACACTGAAGCTTTCTTT. Its translation is CGAGGQENTEAFF.

The gene calls are TRBV7-2 and TRBJ2-1; 7 bases fit TRBD2. V lost 8 bases, J lost 3 bases, and 10 bases stayed unmatched. Germline CDR1 SGHTA, CDR2 FQGNSA. There are 15 residues in the CDR3. For the CDR3, the DNA is TGTGCCAGCGCTGGTCGGGGGGTTGACTACAATGAGCAGTTCTTC. Translating gives CASAGRGVDYNEQFF. The variable domain in full, completed from reference TRBV7-2 and TRBJ2-1, reads GAGVSQSPSNKVTEKGKDVELRCDPISGHTALYWYRQSLGQGLEFLIYFQGNSAPDKSGLPSDRFSAERTGGSVSTLTIQRTQQEDSAVYLCASAGRGVDYNEQFFGPGTRLTVL.

The chain joins TRBV6-6 to TRBJ2-7; 9 bases map to TRBD2. V was pared by 6 bases and J by 5 bases, with 5 bases of the junction left unmatched. This CDR3 has 13 residues. From germline, CDR1 is MNHNY and CDR2 SVGAGI (reference sequence). As DNA, the CDR3 is TGTGCCAGCAGGGGGACTAGCACGAACGAGCAGTACTTC. Its protein is CASRGTSTNEQYF.

The J gene is TRBJ2-7, the V gene TRBV5-1, with 11 bases fitting TRBD2. This CDR3 spans 15 amino acids. Losses at the gene ends were 4 bases for V and 1 base for J; bases not matched to a gene: 4. CDR1 and CDR2 from the germline V gene are SGHRS and YFSETQ. This chain's CDR3 is CASSILAGASYEQYF. CDR3 nucleotide sequence: TGCGCCAGCAGCATACTAGCGGGAGCTTCCTACGAGCAGTACTTC.

This sequence joins TRBV29-1 and TRBJ2-2; D may be TRBD1 (5 bases). The CDR3 runs to 12 residues. V lost 6 bases, J lost 6 bases, and 11 bases lay in between. CDR1 SQVTM and CDR2 ANQGSEA come from the germline V gene. The CDR3 sequence is CSVTQAPGELFF. CDR3 bases: TGCAGCGTGACACAGGCGCCCGGGGAGCTGTTTTTT.

This chain uses TRBV19 with TRBJ2-7; the match to TRBD1 covers 8 bases. The CDR3 extends over 15 amino acids. CDR1 is LNHDA and CDR2 is SQIVND in the germline V gene (reference sequence). Trimming at V came to 5 bases and at J to 0 bases, leaving 6 bases not matched to a gene. Here the CDR3 reads CASSADRGSSYEQYF. The CDR3 nucleotides read TGTGCCAGTAGTGCTGACAGGGGCAGCTCCTACGAGCAGTACTTC.

The chain links TRBV7-2 to TRBJ2-3, with 9 bases matching TRBD2. This CDR3 contains 16 residues. Trimming took 8 bases from V and 5 from J; bases not matched to a gene: 14. Germline V gene sequence: CDR1 SGHTA, CDR2 FQGNSA. The CDR3 nucleotides are TGTGCCAGCGCCCGCCGGGTAGCGGGAGTTGGAGATACGCAGTATTTT. Amino acid sequence: CASARRVAGVGDTQYF.

This chain links TRBV29-1 with TRBJ2-5; the match to TRBD2 covers 7 bases. V shed 6 bases and J 9 bases; nucleotides not matched to a gene: 19. The CDR3 runs 15 residues. Germline CDR1 is SQVTM and CDR2 is ANQGSEA. DNA of the CDR3: TGCAGCGTCCAAGAGGGGCGGGGGTCGGGGGTGGCCCAGTACTTC. Translated, it gives CSVQEGRGSGVAQYF. Filled out from reference TRBV29-1 and TRBJ2-5, the complete variable domain reads SAVISQKPSRDICQRGTSLTIQCQVDSQVTMMFWYRQQPGQSLTLIATANQGSEATYESGFVIDKFPISRPNLTFSTLTVSNMSPEDSSIYLCSVQEGRGSGVAQYFGPGTRLLVL.

The genes are TRBV18 and TRBJ2-2; maybe TRBD1 (6 bases). This CDR3 region has 15 residues. V was shortened by 3 bases and J by 7 bases, with 15 bases between the two germline ends. Germline lookup yields CDR1 KGHSH and CDR2 LQKENI. The CDR3 here is CASSPRTGTGGELFF. The CDR3 region has the DNA TGTGCCAGCTCACCTCGAACAGGGACGGGCGGGGAGCTGTTTTTT.

The CDR3 nucleotides are TGTGCCAGCAGTTACAGCAGGAGGAGTGAAAAACTGTTTTTT. It specifies CASSYSRRSEKLFF. The chain employs TRBV6-5 and TRBJ1-4; D remains ambiguous. There are 14 residues in the CDR3. Trimming removed 2 bases at V and 7 bases at J, with 11 bases between. The germline V gene encodes CDR1 MNHEY and CDR2 SVGAGI.

The chain joins TRBV30 to TRBJ2-1; 10 bases align to TRBD2. Germline values: CDR1 GTSNPN, CDR2 SVGIG (reference sequence). The CDR3 contains 14 residues. Trimming cost V 0 bases and J 5 bases; bases outside gene matches: 1. CDR3: CAWSVGLADNEQFF. CDR3 in DNA: TGTGCCTGGAGTGTCGGACTAGCGGACAATGAGCAGTTCTTC.

The gene calls are TRBV25-1 and TRBJ2-5; the D gene is possibly TRBD2 (5 bases). V lost 5 bases, J lost 5 bases, and 15 bases lay in between. The CDR3 spans 14 residues. The germline V gene has CDR1 MGHDK and CDR2 SYGVNS. Written as DNA, the CDR3 is TGTGCCAGCAGTAAAGGACTCCTCGAGGAGACCCAGTACTTC. Amino acid sequence: CASSKGLLEETQYF.